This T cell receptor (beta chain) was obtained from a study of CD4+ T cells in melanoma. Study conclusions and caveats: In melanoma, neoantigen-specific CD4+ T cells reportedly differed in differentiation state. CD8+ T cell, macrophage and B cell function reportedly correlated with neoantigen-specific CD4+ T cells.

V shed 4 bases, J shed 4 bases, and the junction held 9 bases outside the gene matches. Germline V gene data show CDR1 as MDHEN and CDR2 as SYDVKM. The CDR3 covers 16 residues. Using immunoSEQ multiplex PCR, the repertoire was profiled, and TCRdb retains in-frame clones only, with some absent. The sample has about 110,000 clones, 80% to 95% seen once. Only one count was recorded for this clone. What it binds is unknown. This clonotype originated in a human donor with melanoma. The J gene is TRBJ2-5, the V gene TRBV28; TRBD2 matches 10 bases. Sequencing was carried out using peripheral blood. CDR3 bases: TGTGCCAGCAGTTCCCCCCTTAGCGGGGGGACAGAGACCCAGTACTTC. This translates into CASSSPLSGGTETQYF.